The 16 T cell receptor beta chains below come from one sample, sequenced in a study of blood T cell repertoires in COVID-19. Profiling relied on immunoSEQ multiplex PCR, and the TCRdb table lists in-frame clones only, not all of them. There are hundreds of thousands of clones in the sample; roughly nine tenths occur only once, and 1% to 1.5% lies in the top ten. Sequences were obtained from peripheral blood. The receptors stem from a man in his forties with acute or convalescent COVID-19.

The CDR3 here is CASPREDPSGNTIYF. In DNA form, the CDR3 reads TGTGCCAGCCCCCGGGAGGACCCCTCTGGAAACACCATATATTTT. The chain uses TRBV2 and TRBJ1-3; no clear D. Trimming took 8 bases from V and 0 from J, leaving 14 bases between them. Per germline, CDR1 SNHLY and CDR2 FYNNEI. This CDR3 is 15 amino acids long.

The chain combines TRBV10-3 with TRBJ2-6; unclear D gene. Deletions cut 5 bases from V and 1 base from J, with 6 bases between. The germline CDR1 and CDR2 sequences are ENHRY and SYGVKD. The CDR3 consists of 14 residues. The chain's CDR3 is CAISTESGANVLTF. CDR3 nucleotides: TGTGCCATCAGTACAGAATCTGGGGCCAACGTCCTGACTTTC.

The chain links TRBV6-2 or TRBV6-3 to TRBJ2-2, with TRBD2 matching over 7 bases. V trimming: 0 bases; J trimming: 1 base; junction bases outside the gene matches: 5. CDR1 and CDR2 (germline): MNHEY, SVGEGT. The CDR3 has 17 residues. The CDR3 loop is CASSYSMPGGNTGELFF. As DNA, the CDR3 is TGTGCCAGCAGTTACTCGATGCCGGGGGGGAACACCGGGGAGCTGTTTTTT.

The chain is built from TRBV12-5 and TRBJ2-1; 7 bases fit TRBD1. Germline V lookup: CDR1 LGHNT, CDR2 FRNRAP. The CDR3 has 13 amino acids. V shed 1 base and J 9 bases; nucleotides not matched to a gene: 3. This CDR3 reads CASGLGQGVEQFF. The CDR3 DNA sequence: TGTGCTAGTGGTTTGGGACAGGGCGTTGAGCAGTTCTTC. Drawing the rest from reference TRBV12-5 and TRBJ2-1, the complete variable domain is DARVTQTPRHKVTEMGQEVTMRCQPILGHNTVFWYRQTMMQGLELLAYFRNRAPLDDSGMPKDRFSAEMPDATLATLKIQPSEPRDSAVYFCASGLGQGVEQFFGPGTRLTVL.

The chain is built from TRBV6-5 and TRBJ2-3; 9 bases fit TRBD2. Looked up from germline, CDR1 is MNHEY and CDR2 is SVGAGI. Trimming took 2 bases from V and 5 from J; bases not matched to a gene: 8. There are 16 residues in the CDR3. The CDR3 coding sequence is TGTGCCAGCAGTTACGCTGGCGGGGGGGCGGTAGATACGCAGTATTTT. It codes for CASSYAGGGAVDTQYF.

The chain carries TRBV2 and TRBJ1-1, with TRBD1 matching 8 bases. Germline lookup yields CDR1 SNHLY and CDR2 FYNNEI. Losses at the gene ends were 4 bases for V and 7 bases for J; bases not matched to a gene: 11. There are 15 residues in the CDR3. The CDR3 is CASSALSDRGIEAFF. The CDR3 DNA is TGTGCCAGCAGTGCCTTATCCGACAGGGGTATTGAAGCTTTCTTT.

The chain combines TRBV5-6 with TRBJ2-1, with a possible D match to TRBD2 (5 bases). The CDR3 is made up of 15 amino acids. Germline V lookup: CDR1 SGHDT, CDR2 YYEEEE. Trimming took 7 bases from V and 4 from J, leaving 18 bases between them. CDR3: CASGNTADPYNEQFF. Here the CDR3 DNA reads TGTGCCAGCGGAAACACAGCGGACCCATACAATGAGCAGTTCTTC. Filled out from reference TRBV5-6 and TRBJ2-1, the complete variable domain reads DAGVTQSPTHLIKTRGQQVTLRCSPKSGHDTVSWYQQALGQGPQFIFQYYEEEERQRGNFPDRFSGHQFPNYSSELNVNALLLGDSALYLCASGNTADPYNEQFFGPGTRLTVL.

The J gene is TRBJ2-1, the V gene TRBV6-1; a possible D gene is TRBD1 (5 bases). Trimming stripped 2 bases from V and 13 bases from J, with 12 bases between. Looked up from germline, CDR1 is MNHNS and CDR2 is SASEGT. The CDR3 sequence is 12 residues long. Here the CDR3 DNA reads TGTGCCAGCAGTGAAACCGTGGACACCCAGTTCTTC. Protein: CASSETVDTQFF.

The chain links TRBV9 to TRBJ2-3; 9 nucleotides align to TRBD2. CDR3 length equals 15 residues. Germline lookup yields CDR1 SGDLS and CDR2 YYNGEE. After removal of 2 bases from V and 7 bases from J, the junction contained 8 bases not matched to a gene. CDR3 nucleotide sequence: TGTGCCAGCAGCGTGCTAGCGGGATGGGGAAATACGCAGTATTTT. Translating gives CASSVLAGWGNTQYF.

V and J are TRBV11-1 and TRBJ1-1; 7 positions agree with TRBD1. Trimming cost V 5 bases and J 5 bases; bases outside gene matches: 8. The CDR3 is made up of 14 amino acids. The germline V gene encodes CDR1 SGHAT and CDR2 FQDESV (reference sequence). This chain's CDR3 is CASSPRQGITEAFF. As DNA, the CDR3 is TGTGCCAGCAGCCCCCGACAGGGTATAACTGAAGCTTTCTTT.

This sequence joins TRBV28 and TRBJ1-4; D is unresolved. This CDR3 is 16 amino acids long. Germline lookup yields CDR1 MDHEN and CDR2 SYDVKM. V gave up 5 bases and J gave up 3 bases, with 16 bases separating them. CDR3 sequence: CASSPYDAAANEKLFF. As DNA, the CDR3 is TGTGCCAGCAGTCCCTATGACGCCGCGGCTAATGAAAAACTGTTTTTT. Using reference TRBV28 and TRBJ1-4 for the parts outside the CDR3, the full variable domain is DVKVTQSSRYLVKRTGEKVFLECVQDMDHENMFWYRQDPGLGLRLIYFSYDVKMKEKGDIPEGYSVSREKKERFSLILESASTNQTSMYLCASSPYDAAANEKLFFGSGTQLSVL.

V usage is TRBV6-2 or TRBV6-3 and J usage is TRBJ1-2; TRBD1 agrees at 9 bases. This CDR3 region has 16 residues. Germline loops: CDR1 MNHEY, CDR2 SVGEGT. The ends lost 5 bases at V and 5 bases at J; junction bases unmatched: 12. The chain's CDR3 is CASSNYLTQGAYGYTF. The CDR3, as DNA: TGTGCCAGCAGTAACTATCTCACACAGGGGGCGTATGGCTACACCTTC.

This clone occurred a few times. The chain joins TRBV6-2 or TRBV6-3 to TRBJ2-1; tentatively, D is TRBD2 (6 bases). V was shortened by 6 bases and J by 0 bases, with 15 bases between the two germline ends. This CDR3 contains 16 residues. CDR1 is MNHEY and CDR2 is SVGEGT in the germline V gene. CDR3 amino acids: CASSLRTISSYNEQFF. The CDR3, as DNA: TGTGCCAGCAGCCTCCGGACTATCTCCTCCTACAATGAGCAGTTCTTC.

The chain links TRBV4-3 to TRBJ2-2; TRBD1 might be the D (6 bases). The CDR3 has 16 residues. Trimming took 0 bases from V and 8 from J, leaving 16 bases between them. Germline lookup yields CDR1 LGHNA and CDR2 YSLEER. The CDR3 coding sequence is TGCGCCAGCAGCCAAGATAGACAGGCCCTTCAAGGGGAGCTGTTTTTT. It translates to CASSQDRQALQGELFF.

This chain uses TRBV28 with TRBJ2-4; D might be TRBD1 (6 bases). Per germline, CDR1 MDHEN and CDR2 SYDVKM. V gave up 6 bases and J gave up 0 bases, with 12 bases separating them. The CDR3 has 15 amino acids. The CDR3: CASSHDRLAKNIQYF. The CDR3 nucleotides read TGTGCCAGCAGCCACGACAGGTTAGCCAAAAACATTCAGTACTTC.

Concerning this clone itself: One end of the junction fails to match germline, which may point to a read error. The CDR3 sequence is CASSLDPAGTGSF. CDR3 bases: TGTGCCAGCAGCTTAGACCCCGCCGGGACAGGAAGCTTC. The rearrangement links TRBV11-2 to TRBJ1-2, with 8 bases lining up with TRBD1. This CDR3 has 13 residues. Germline lookup yields CDR1 SGHAT and CDR2 FQNNGV.